This entry describes one T cell receptor beta chain. In the authors' methods: Reference gene primers were amplified, and this amplification served to estimate nucleated cell counts. Sequencing used immunoSEQ multiplex PCR; TCRdb keeps in-frame clones, though not all of them. The DNA gave D and trimming, while V, J and clone size come from that table. The table has 75,000 to 100,000 clones, about 85% seen once. The sample comes from a study of blood T cell repertoires in COVID-19. Study as a whole: There were acute and convalescent COVID-19 samples, and they came from the United States, Italy and Spain. Sources were T cells, B-cell-depleted T cells, or PBMCs; the material itself was cDNA or gDNA.

The receptor's source is a woman of 80 years or more with acute or convalescent COVID-19. Material for sequencing was peripheral blood.

CDR3 region: CASSPTNVNEKLFF. Written as DNA, the CDR3 is TGTGCCAGCAGTCCTACTAATGTCAATGAAAAACTGTTTTTT. The chain carries TRBV16 and TRBJ1-4; D ambiguous. Trimming removed 6 bases at V and 5 bases at J, with 13 bases between. CDR3 size: 14 residues. CDR1 is KGHSY, CDR2 FQNENV, per germline.